The entry below gives a single TCR beta chain sequence along with its context. The sample comes from a study of radiotherapy plus CTLA-4 blockade in lung cancer. V lost 2 bases and J 1 base, leaving 3 bases between the germline ends. CDR3 length: 13 amino acids. The germline gives CDR1 MNHNS, CDR2 SASEGT. Repertoires were generated with immunoSEQ multiplex PCR, while TCRdb's copy carries only in-frame clones and drops some. The repertoire holds about 32,000 clones, with around 83% as singletons. The TCR originated in a human donor with non-small cell lung cancer who had stable disease on radiotherapy plus ipilimumab. The material sequenced was peripheral blood, taken from a patient treated with radiotherapy plus ipilimumab. The rearrangement joins TRBV6-1 to TRBJ1-5; D is unresolved. The CDR3 region has the DNA TGTGCCAGCAGTGAACTGAGCAATCAGCCCCAGCATTTT. Translation: CASSELSNQPQHF.